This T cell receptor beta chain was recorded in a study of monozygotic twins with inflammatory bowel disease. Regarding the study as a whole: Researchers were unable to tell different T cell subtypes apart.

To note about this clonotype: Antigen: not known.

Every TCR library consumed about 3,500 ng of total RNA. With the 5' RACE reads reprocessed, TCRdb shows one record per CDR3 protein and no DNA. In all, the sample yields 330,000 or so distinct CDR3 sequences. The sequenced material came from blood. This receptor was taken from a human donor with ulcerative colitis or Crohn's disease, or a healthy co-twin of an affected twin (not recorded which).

This CDR3 is CAWSTRGPEQYF. This sequence joins TRBV30 and TRBJ2-7; TCRdb picks TRBD1, but there is no DNA to check that call. The germline CDR1 and CDR2 sequences are GTSNPN and SVGIG (reference sequence). CDR3 length equals 12 residues.